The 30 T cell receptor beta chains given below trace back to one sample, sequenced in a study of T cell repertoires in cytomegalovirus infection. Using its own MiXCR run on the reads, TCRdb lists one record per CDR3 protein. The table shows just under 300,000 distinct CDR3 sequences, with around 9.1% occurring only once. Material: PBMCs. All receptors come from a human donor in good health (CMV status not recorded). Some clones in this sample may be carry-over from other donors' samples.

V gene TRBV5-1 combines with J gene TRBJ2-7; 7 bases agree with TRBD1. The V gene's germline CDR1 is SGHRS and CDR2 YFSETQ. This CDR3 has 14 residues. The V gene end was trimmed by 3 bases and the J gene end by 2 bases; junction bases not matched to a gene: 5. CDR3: CASSSRDRTYEQYF. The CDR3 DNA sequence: TGCGCCAGCAGCTCCCGGGACAGAACCTACGAGCAGTACTTC.

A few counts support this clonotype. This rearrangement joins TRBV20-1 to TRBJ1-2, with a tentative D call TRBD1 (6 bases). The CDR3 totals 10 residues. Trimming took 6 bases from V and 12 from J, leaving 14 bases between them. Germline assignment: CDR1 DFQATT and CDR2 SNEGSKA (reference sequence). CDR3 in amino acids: CSAGQKDHTF. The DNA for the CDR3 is TGCAGTGCCGGACAGAAGGACCACACCTTC.

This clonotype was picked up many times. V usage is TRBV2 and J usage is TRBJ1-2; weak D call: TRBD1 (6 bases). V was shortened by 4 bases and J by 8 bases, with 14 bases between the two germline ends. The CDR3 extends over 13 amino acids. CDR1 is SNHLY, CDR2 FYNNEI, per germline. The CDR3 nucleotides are TGTGCCAGCAGTGCCCCAGGGGTAGGCGGCTACACCTTC. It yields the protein CASSAPGVGGYTF.

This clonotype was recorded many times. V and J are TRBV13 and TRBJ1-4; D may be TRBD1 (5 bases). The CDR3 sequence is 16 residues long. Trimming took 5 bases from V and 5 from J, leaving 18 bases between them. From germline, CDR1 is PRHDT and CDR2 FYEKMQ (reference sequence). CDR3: CASSPLSLRGNEKLFF. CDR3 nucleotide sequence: TGTGCCAGCAGCCCGCTCTCCCTTCGGGGCAATGAAAAACTGTTTTTT.

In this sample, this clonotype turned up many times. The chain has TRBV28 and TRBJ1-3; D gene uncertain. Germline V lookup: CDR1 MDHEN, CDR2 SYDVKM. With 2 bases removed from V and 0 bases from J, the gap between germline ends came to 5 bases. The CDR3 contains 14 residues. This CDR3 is CASSLPASGNTIYF. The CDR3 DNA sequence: TGTGCCAGCAGTTTACCCGCCTCTGGAAACACCATATATTTT.

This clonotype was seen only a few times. The CDR3 is CSAREEYGYTF. The DNA of the CDR3 is TGCAGTGCTAGGGAGGAATATGGCTACACCTTC. The chain carries TRBV20-1 and TRBJ1-2; D is unresolved. Trimming took 3 bases from V and 5 from J, leaving 7 bases between them. The CDR3 extends over 11 amino acids. CDR1 is DFQATT and CDR2 is SNEGSKA in the germline V gene (reference sequence).

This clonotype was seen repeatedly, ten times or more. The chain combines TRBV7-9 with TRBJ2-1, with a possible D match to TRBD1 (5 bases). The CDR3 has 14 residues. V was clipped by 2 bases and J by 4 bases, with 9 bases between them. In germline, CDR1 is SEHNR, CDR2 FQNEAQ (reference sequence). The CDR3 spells CASSLTAGYNEQFF. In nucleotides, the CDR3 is TGTGCCAGCAGCTTAACGGCAGGGTACAATGAGCAGTTCTTC.

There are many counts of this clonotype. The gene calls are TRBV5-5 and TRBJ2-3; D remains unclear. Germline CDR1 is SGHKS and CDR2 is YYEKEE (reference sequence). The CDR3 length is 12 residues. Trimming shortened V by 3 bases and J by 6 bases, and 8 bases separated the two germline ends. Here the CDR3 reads CASSSVWDTQYF. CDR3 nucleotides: TGTGCCAGCAGCTCAGTCTGGGATACGCAGTATTTT.

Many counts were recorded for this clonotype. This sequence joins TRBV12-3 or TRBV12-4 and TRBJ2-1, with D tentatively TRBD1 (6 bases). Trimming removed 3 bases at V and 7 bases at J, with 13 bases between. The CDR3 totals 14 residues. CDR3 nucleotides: TGTGCCAGCAGTTTCCCTGGACAGCTGAATGAGCAGTTCTTC. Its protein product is CASSFPGQLNEQFF.

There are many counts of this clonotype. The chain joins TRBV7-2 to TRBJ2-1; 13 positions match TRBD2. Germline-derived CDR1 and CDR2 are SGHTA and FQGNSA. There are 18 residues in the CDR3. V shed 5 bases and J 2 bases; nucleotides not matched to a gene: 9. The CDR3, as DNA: TGTGCCAGCAGCCCTCGACTAGCGGGGGGCCACCCCTACAATGAGCAGTTCTTC. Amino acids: CASSPRLAGGHPYNEQFF.

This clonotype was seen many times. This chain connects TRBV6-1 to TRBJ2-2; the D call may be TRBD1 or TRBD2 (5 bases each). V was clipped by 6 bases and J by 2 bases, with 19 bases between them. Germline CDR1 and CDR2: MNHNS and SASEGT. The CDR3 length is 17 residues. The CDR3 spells CASSPLASGANTGELFF. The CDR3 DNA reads TGTGCCAGCAGCCCTTTGGCGTCCGGGGCTAACACCGGGGAGCTGTTTTTT.

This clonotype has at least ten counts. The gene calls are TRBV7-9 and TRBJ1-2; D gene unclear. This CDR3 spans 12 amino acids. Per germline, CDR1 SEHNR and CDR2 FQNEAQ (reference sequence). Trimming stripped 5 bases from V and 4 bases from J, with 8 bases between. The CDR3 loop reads CASSRNAYGYTF. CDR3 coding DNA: TGTGCCAGCAGCCGAAATGCCTATGGCTACACCTTC.

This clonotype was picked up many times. Here the CDR3 reads CASSNNEKLFF. DNA for the CDR3: TGTGCCAGCAGCAATAATGAAAAACTGTTTTTT. J is TRBJ1-4 and V is TRBV7-6; D remains unclear. The ends were cut back, 5 bases at V and 4 bases at J, with 2 bases in the middle. The CDR3 runs 11 residues. Germline V gives CDR1 SGHVS, CDR2 FNYEAQ.

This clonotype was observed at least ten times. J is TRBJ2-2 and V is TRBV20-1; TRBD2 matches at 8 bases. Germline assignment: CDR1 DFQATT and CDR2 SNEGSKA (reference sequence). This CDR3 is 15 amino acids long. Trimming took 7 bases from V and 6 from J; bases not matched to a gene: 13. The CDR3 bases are TGCAGTGGACGGTCGGGCAGCGGGGGTCCCGGGGAGCTGTTTTTT. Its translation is CSGRSGSGGPGELFF.

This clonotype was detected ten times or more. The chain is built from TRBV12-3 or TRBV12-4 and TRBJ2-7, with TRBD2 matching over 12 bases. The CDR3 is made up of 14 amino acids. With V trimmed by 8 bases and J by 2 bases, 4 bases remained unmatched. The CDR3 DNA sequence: TGTGCCAGCTCCACTAGCGGGGGGCCCTACGAGCAGTACGTC. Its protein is CASSTSGGPYEQYV.

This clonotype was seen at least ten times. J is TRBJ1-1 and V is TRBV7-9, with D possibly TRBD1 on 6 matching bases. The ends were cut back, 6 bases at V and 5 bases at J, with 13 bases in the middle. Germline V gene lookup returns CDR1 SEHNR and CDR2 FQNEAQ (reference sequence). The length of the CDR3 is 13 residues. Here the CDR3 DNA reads TGTGCCAGCAGTGTCCAGGGGCCAACTGAAGCTTTCTTT. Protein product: CASSVQGPTEAFF.

The CDR3 loop is CSVRTSPDTQYF. For the CDR3, the DNA is TGCAGTGTCAGGACTAGCCCAGATACGCAGTATTTT. The chain combines TRBV20-1 with TRBJ2-3, with 8 bases fitting TRBD2. The CDR3 length is 12 residues. After removal of 7 bases from V and 4 bases from J, the junction contained 4 bases not matched to a gene. CDR1 DFQATT and CDR2 SNEGSKA come from the germline V gene (reference sequence).

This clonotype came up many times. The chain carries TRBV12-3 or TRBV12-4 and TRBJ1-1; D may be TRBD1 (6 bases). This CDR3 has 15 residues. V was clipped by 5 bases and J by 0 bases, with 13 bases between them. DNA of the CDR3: TGTGCCAGCAGTGGAGGGGGAACTCTGAACACTGAAGCTTTCTTT. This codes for CASSGGGTLNTEAFF.

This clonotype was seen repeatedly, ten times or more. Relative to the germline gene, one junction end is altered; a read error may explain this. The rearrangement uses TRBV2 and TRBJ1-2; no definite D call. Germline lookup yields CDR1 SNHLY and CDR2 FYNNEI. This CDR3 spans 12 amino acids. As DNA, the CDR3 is TGTGCCAGCAGTGAAGCGCTTCATAGGGTTGCCTTC. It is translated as CASSEALHRVAF.

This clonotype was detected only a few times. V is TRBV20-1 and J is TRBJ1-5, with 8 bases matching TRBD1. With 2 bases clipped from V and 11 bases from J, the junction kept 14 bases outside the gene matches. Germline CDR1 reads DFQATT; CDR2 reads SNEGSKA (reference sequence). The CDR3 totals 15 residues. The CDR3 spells CSARSGTGRLIAQHF. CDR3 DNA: TGCAGTGCTAGATCCGGGACAGGCAGGCTCATAGCCCAGCATTTT.

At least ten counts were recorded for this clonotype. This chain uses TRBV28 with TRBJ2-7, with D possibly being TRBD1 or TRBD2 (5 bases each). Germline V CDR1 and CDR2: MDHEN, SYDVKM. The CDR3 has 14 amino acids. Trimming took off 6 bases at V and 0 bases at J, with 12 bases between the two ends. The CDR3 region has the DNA TGTGCCAGCAGCAGACCCGGGGCCTCCTACGAGCAGTACGTC. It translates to CASSRPGASYEQYV.

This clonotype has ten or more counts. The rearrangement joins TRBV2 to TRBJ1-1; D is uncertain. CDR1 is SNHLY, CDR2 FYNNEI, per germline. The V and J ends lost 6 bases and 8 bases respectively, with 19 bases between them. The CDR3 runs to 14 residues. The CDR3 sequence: CASRLGRELEEAFF. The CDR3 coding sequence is TGTGCCAGCAGGTTGGGCCGGGAGCTGGAGGAAGCTTTCTTT. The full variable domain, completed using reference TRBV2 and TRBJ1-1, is EPEVTQTPSHQVTQMGQEVILRCVPISNHLYFYWYRQILGQKVEFLVSFYNNEISEKSEIFDDQFSVERPDGSNFTLKIRSTKLEDSAMYFCASRLGRELEEAFFGQGTRLTVV.

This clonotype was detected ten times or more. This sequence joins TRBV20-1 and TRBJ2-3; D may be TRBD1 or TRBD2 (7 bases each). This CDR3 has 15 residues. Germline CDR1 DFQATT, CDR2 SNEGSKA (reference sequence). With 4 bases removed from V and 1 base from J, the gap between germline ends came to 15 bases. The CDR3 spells CSAKGQRGRTDTQYF. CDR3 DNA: TGCAGTGCTAAGGGACAGCGGGGACGCACAGATACGCAGTATTTT.

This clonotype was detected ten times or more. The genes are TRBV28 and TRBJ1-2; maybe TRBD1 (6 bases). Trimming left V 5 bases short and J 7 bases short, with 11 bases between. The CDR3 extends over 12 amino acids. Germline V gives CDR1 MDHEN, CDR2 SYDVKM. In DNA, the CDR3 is TGTGCCAGCAGTACACAGGGTTCTGGCTACACCTTC. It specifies CASSTQGSGYTF.

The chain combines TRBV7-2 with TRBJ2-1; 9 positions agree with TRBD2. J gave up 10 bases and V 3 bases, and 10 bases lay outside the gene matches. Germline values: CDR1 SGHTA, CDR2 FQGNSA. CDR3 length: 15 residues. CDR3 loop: CASSFASGEAEEQFF. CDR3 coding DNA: TGTGCCAGCAGCTTTGCTAGCGGGGAGGCCGAAGAGCAGTTCTTC.

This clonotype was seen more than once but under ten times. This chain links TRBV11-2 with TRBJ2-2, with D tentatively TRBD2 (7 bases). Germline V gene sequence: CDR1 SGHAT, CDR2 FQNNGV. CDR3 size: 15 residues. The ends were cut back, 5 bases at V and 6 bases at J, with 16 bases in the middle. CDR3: CASSRLRGAPGELFF. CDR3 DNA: TGTGCCAGCAGCCGACTCCGGGGGGCCCCCGGGGAGCTGTTTTTT. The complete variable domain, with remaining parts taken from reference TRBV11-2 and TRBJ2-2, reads EAGVAQSPRYKIIEKRQSVAFWCNPISGHATLYWYQQILGQGPKLLIQFQNNGVVDDSQLPKDRFSAERLKGVDSTLKIQPAKLEDSAVYLCASSRLRGAPGELFFGEGSRLTVL.

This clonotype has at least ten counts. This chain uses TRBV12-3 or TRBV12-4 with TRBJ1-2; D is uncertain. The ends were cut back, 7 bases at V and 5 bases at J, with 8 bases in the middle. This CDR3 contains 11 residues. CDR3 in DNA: TGTGCCAGCAAAGGCGCTTATGGCTACACCTTC. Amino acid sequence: CASKGAYGYTF.

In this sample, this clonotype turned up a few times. As DNA, the CDR3 is TGCAGCGTGGCTTACAGGGTCGCTGAAGCTTTCTTT. Protein sequence: CSVAYRVAEAFF. This rearrangement joins TRBV29-1 to TRBJ1-1, with D possibly being TRBD1 (6 bases). V was pared by 6 bases and J by 6 bases, with 14 bases between. CDR1 is SQVTM, CDR2 ANQGSEA, per germline. The CDR3 has 12 amino acids.

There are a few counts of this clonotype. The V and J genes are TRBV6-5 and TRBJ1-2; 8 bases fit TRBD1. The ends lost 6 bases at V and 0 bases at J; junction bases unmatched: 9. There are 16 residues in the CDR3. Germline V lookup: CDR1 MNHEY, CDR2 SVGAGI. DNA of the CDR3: TGTGCCAGCAGCTACAGTCGGACAGGGTCTAACTATGGCTACACCTTC. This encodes CASSYSRTGSNYGYTF.

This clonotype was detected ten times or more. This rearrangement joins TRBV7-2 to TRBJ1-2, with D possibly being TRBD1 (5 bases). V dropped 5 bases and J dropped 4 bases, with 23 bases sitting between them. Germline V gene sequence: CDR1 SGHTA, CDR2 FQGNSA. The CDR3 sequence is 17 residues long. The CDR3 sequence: CASSLSLRQINRYGYTF. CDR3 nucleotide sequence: TGTGCCAGCAGCCTGTCACTCCGACAGATAAACCGCTATGGCTACACCTTC.